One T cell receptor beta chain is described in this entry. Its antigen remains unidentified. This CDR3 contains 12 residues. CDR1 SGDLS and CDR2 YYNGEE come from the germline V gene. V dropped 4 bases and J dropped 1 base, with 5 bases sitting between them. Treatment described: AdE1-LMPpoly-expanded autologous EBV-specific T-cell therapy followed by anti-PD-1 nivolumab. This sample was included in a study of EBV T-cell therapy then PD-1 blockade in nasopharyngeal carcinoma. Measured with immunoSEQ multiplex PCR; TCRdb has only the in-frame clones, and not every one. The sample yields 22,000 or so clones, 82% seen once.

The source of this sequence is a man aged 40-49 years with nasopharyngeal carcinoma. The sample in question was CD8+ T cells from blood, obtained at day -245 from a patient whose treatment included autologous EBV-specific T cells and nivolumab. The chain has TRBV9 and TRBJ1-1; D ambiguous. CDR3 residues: CASSPQNTEAFF. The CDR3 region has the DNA TGTGCCAGCAGCCCCCAGAACACTGAAGCTTTCTTT. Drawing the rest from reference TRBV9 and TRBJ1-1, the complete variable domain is DSGVTQTPKHLITATGQRVTLRCSPRSGDLSVYWYQQSLDQGLQFLIQYYNGEERAKGNILERFSAQQFPDLHSELNLSSLELGDSALYFCASSPQNTEAFFGQGTRLTVV.